The 5 T cell receptor beta chains listed next were all sequenced from one sample in a study of T cell responses to AZD1222 COVID-19 vaccine. Repertoires were generated with immunoSEQ multiplex PCR, while TCRdb's copy carries only in-frame clones and drops some. The sample records 100,000 to 150,000 clones, roughly 90% being singletons. The sequences come from peripheral blood, collected on day 0 of AZD1222 vaccination. Receptors originate from an adult in good health.

The CDR3 protein is CASSSRGTGELFF. CDR3 coding DNA: TGTGCCAGCAGTTCCCGCGGTACCGGGGAGCTGTTTTTT. The chain is built from TRBV6-5 and TRBJ2-2; no reliable D call. Deletions cut 4 bases from V and 5 bases from J, with 8 bases between. Germline V gives CDR1 MNHEY, CDR2 SVGAGI. CDR3 length: 13 amino acids.

This rearrangement joins TRBV18 to TRBJ1-1; unclear D gene. This CDR3 spans 14 amino acids. The V gene lost 4 bases and the J gene lost 5 bases, with 14 bases spanning the gap. CDR1 KGHSH and CDR2 LQKENI come from the germline V gene. CDR3 DNA: TGTGCCAGCTCACTTTCCGGGAGGAGGACTGAAGCTTTCTTT. It codes for CASSLSGRRTEAFF. The full variable domain, completed using reference TRBV18 and TRBJ1-1, is NAGVMQNPRHLVRRRGQEARLRCSPMKGHSHVYWYRQLPEEGLKFMVYLQKENIIDESGMPKERFSAEFPKEGPSILRIQQVVRGDSAAYFCASSLSGRRTEAFFGQGTRLTVV.

The chain employs TRBV5-1 and TRBJ1-1; TRBD1 might be the D (6 bases). The V gene's germline CDR1 is SGHRS and CDR2 YFSETQ. CDR3 length: 12 amino acids. Trimming shortened V by 0 bases and J by 10 bases, and 10 bases separated the two germline ends. CDR3 coding DNA: TGCGCCAGCAGCTTGGAGGGGGTACGAGCTTTCTTT. As protein: CASSLEGVRAFF.

This clone was recorded only once. The rearrangement links TRBV7-9 to TRBJ2-2; TRBD1 might be the D (5 bases). Germline V gene data show CDR1 as SEHNR and CDR2 as FQNEAQ (reference sequence). V was clipped by 9 bases and J by 6 bases, with 8 bases between them. CDR3 length: 11 residues. CDR3 loop: CARVTAGELFF. CDR3 nucleotide sequence: TGTGCCAGAGTGACAGCCGGGGAGCTGTTTTTT.

This sequence joins TRBV11-2 and TRBJ1-5; D call uncertain. Germline V CDR1 and CDR2: SGHAT, FQNNGV. This CDR3 is built from 12 residues. Trimming pared 4 bases from V and 3 bases from J, leaving 4 bases between. This CDR3 reads CASSSHNQPQHF. DNA for the CDR3: TGTGCCAGCAGCTCGCACAATCAGCCCCAGCATTTT.